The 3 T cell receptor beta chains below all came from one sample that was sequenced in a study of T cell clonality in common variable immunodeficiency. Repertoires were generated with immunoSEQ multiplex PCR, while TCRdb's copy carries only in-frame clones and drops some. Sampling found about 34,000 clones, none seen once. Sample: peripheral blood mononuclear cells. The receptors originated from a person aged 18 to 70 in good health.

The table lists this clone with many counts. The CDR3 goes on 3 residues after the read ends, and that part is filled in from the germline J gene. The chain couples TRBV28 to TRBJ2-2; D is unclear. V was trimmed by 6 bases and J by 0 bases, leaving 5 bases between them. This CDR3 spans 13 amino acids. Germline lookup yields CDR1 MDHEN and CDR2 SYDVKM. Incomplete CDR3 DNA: TGTGCCAGCAGAGCACCGAACACCGGGGAG. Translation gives CASRAPNTGE. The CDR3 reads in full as CASRAPNTGELFF.

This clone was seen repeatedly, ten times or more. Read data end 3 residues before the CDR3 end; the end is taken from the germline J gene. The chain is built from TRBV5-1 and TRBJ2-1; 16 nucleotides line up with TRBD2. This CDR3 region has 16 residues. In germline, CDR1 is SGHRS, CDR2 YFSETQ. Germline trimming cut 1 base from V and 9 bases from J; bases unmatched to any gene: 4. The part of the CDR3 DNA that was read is TGCGCCAGCAGCTTGCAGGGACTAGCGGGAGGGGTTGAG. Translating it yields CASSLQGLAGGVE. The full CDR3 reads CASSLQGLAGGVEQFF.

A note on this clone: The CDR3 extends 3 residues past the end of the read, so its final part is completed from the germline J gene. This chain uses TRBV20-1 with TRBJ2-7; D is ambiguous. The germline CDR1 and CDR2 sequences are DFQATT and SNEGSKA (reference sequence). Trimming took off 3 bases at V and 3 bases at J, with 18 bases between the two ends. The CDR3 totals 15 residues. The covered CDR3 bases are TGCAGTGCTAGGGGCCAGGCACGGAGCCTCTACGAG. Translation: CSARGQARSLYE. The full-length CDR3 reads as CSARGQARSLYEQYF.